This T cell receptor beta chain was recorded in a study of Graves' ophthalmopathy and Graves' hyperthyroidism. RNA transcripts yielded amplified TCR beta CDR3 regions. The first round was an RT-PCR with HTBI primers, and the second round was a multiplex PCR. TCRdb reanalysed the multiplex PCR reads using MiXCR and keeps one entry per CDR3 protein. The sample has over 150,000 distinct CDR3 sequences, around two fifths seen once. This clonotype has only one observation. The CDR3 length is 16 residues. V dropped 4 bases and J dropped 6; count of bases not matched to a gene: 15. The germline CDR1 and CDR2 sequences are MRHNA and SNTAGT.

This sequence originates from a woman aged 40 to 55 with Graves' ophthalmopathy. The chain uses TRBV6-4 and TRBJ2-7; 7 nucleotides match TRBD2. Material for sequencing was peripheral blood. DNA of the CDR3: TGTGCCAGCAGTGCGGTATCACCTTCCCCGGGAGGCGAGCAGTACTTC. As protein: CASSAVSPSPGGEQYF.